What follows are 24 T cell receptor beta chains derived from one specimen sequenced in a study of blood T cell repertoires in COVID-19. Produced via immunoSEQ multiplex PCR; TCRdb's table is partial and in-frame only. The table shows fewer than 350,000 clones, with around 89% occurring only once. The sample was peripheral blood. These receptor sequences come from a woman under 40 with COVID-19, enrolled during active disease.

The chain recombines TRBV12-3 or TRBV12-4 with TRBJ2-5; D unresolved. The CDR3 runs to 13 residues. V was pared by 3 bases and J by 4 bases, with 9 bases between. CDR3 sequence: CASSFLPRETQYF. In DNA form, the CDR3 reads TGTGCCAGCAGTTTTCTCCCCCGAGAGACCCAGTACTTC.

This chain joins TRBV27 and TRBJ1-1, with TRBD1 matching 9 bases. Looked up from germline, CDR1 is MNHEY and CDR2 is SMNVEV (reference sequence). Trimming cost V 5 bases and J 5 bases; bases outside gene matches: 6. The CDR3 contains 14 residues. This CDR3 reads CASSPDRGRTEAFF. For the CDR3, the DNA is TGTGCCAGCAGTCCGGACAGGGGCAGGACTGAAGCTTTCTTT.

The V and J genes are TRBV5-1 and TRBJ2-1; 8 bases agree with TRBD1. Germline CDR1 reads SGHRS; CDR2 reads YFSETQ. The trim removed 0 bases at V and 7 bases at J, leaving 6 bases unmatched. CDR3 length equals 15 residues. The CDR3: CASSLVDRAMNEQFF. Written as DNA, the CDR3 is TGCGCCAGCAGCTTGGTGGACAGGGCGATGAATGAGCAGTTCTTC.

The V and J genes are TRBV7-9 and TRBJ2-2; 8 nucleotides match TRBD1. The CDR3 is 15 amino acids. J was trimmed by 7 bases and V by 2 bases; bases with no gene match: 6. Germline V lookup: CDR1 SEHNR, CDR2 FQNEAQ (reference sequence). CDR3 loop: CASSLQGALGGELFF. The CDR3 DNA reads TGTGCCAGCAGCTTACAGGGGGCCCTTGGCGGGGAGCTGTTTTTT.

The chain links TRBV5-1 to TRBJ1-6, with a possible D match to TRBD1 (5 bases). Germline CDR1 reads SGHRS; CDR2 reads YFSETQ. V was trimmed by 5 bases and J by 6 bases, leaving 18 bases between them. The CDR3 consists of 16 residues. The CDR3 nucleotides are TGCGCCAGCAGTCCGACGGACACGACTCCTAATTCACCCCTCCACTTT. This sequence encodes CASSPTDTTPNSPLHF. Full variable domain (missing parts from reference TRBV5-1 and TRBJ1-6): KAGVTQTPRYLIKTRGQQVTLSCSPISGHRSVSWYQQTPGQGLQFLFEYFSETQRNKGNFPGRFSGRQFSNSRSEMNVSTLELGDSALYLCASSPTDTTPNSPLHFGNGTRLTVT.

The genes are TRBV24-1 and TRBJ2-5, with 10 bases that match TRBD1. Germline CDR1 reads KGHDR; CDR2 reads SFDVKD. The CDR3 has 14 amino acids. V was pared by 2 bases and J by 5 bases, with 1 base of the junction left unmatched. Here the CDR3 reads CATSDWGQGETQYF. In DNA form, the CDR3 reads TGTGCCACCAGTGATTGGGGACAGGGGGAGACCCAGTACTTC.

The V and J genes are TRBV4-3 and TRBJ2-5, with 8 bases matching TRBD2. The germline V gene encodes CDR1 LGHNA and CDR2 YSLEER. This CDR3 region has 16 residues. Losses at the gene ends were 0 bases for V and 2 bases for J; bases not matched to a gene: 5. The CDR3 is CASSQDGAGVQETQYF. The CDR3 nucleotides are TGCGCCAGCAGCCAAGATGGAGCGGGGGTGCAAGAGACCCAGTACTTC.

The J gene is TRBJ1-5, the V gene TRBV5-6, with 9 bases fitting TRBD1. CDR1 SGHDT and CDR2 YYEEEE come from the germline V gene. Trimming removed 1 base from V and 5 bases from J; junction bases left unmatched: 7. This CDR3 has 16 amino acids. CDR3 in DNA: TGTGCCAGCAGCTTGAGTGGGACAGGGAGGGATCAGCCCCAGCATTTT. Protein: CASSLSGTGRDQPQHF.

The chain is built from TRBV13 and TRBJ1-6, with D maybe TRBD1 (5 bases). Deletions cut 0 bases from V and 5 bases from J, with 8 bases between. Per germline, CDR1 PRHDT and CDR2 FYEKMQ (reference sequence). The CDR3 runs to 15 residues. The CDR3 is CASSLGQADNSPLHF. In DNA, the CDR3 is TGTGCCAGCAGCTTAGGACAGGCGGATAATTCACCCCTCCACTTT.

The V call is TRBV19, the J call TRBJ1-1; 7 bases fit TRBD1. The V segment lost 9 bases and the J segment 7 bases; nucleotides outside the gene matches: 8. This CDR3 is 12 amino acids long. Germline CDR1 and CDR2: LNHDA and SQIVND (reference sequence). CDR3 bases: TGTGCCAGCAAGGGACAGACGAATGAAGCTTTCTTT. It yields the protein CASKGQTNEAFF.

The chain employs TRBV2 and TRBJ2-5, with a possible D match to TRBD1 (5 bases). This CDR3 has 13 amino acids. Germline V gives CDR1 SNHLY, CDR2 FYNNEI. Trimming removed 6 bases at V and 5 bases at J, with 13 bases between. The CDR3, as DNA: TGTGCCAGCAGGAGATGGTCAGGGGAGACCCAGTACTTC. Translated, it gives CASRRWSGETQYF.

The V and J genes are TRBV7-9 and TRBJ2-5; D is unresolved. This CDR3 spans 12 amino acids. The V end lost 2 bases, the J end lost 5 bases, and 6 bases lay between the germline ends. Germline loops: CDR1 SEHNR, CDR2 FQNEAQ (reference sequence). The CDR3 region is CASSLTEETQYF. In nucleotides, the CDR3 is TGTGCCAGCAGCTTAACCGAGGAGACCCAGTACTTC.

This CDR3 reads CASSVGQMNQPQHF. In nucleotides, the CDR3 is TGTGCCAGCAGCGTCGGACAGATGAATCAGCCCCAGCATTTT. The rearrangement uses TRBV9 and TRBJ1-5; weak D call: TRBD1 (6 bases). This CDR3 spans 14 amino acids. The V gene's germline CDR1 is SGDLS and CDR2 YYNGEE. V was shortened by 2 bases and J by 4 bases, with 10 bases between the two germline ends.

The genes are TRBV4-2 and TRBJ1-3; no definite D call. The CDR3 sequence is 18 residues long. V was trimmed by 0 bases and J by 1 base, leaving 16 bases between them. From germline, CDR1 is LGHNA and CDR2 YNFKEQ. CDR3 in amino acids: CASSQETARFLSGNTIYF. DNA of the CDR3: TGTGCCAGCAGCCAAGAAACCGCCAGGTTTTTATCTGGAAACACCATATATTTT.

The chain links TRBV3-1 (or the pseudogene TRBV3-2) to TRBJ2-1; TRBD2 matches 7 bases. Germline CDR1 is LGHDT and CDR2 is YNNKEL (reference sequence). V lost 4 bases to trimming and J lost 1 base; unmatched junction nucleotides: 1. The CDR3 length is 14 residues. The CDR3 spells CASSLLASYNEQFF. CDR3 DNA sequence: TGTGCCAGCAGCCTACTAGCGTCCTACAATGAGCAGTTCTTC.

V gene TRBV2 combines with J gene TRBJ2-5; TRBD1 agrees at 7 bases. V gave up 5 bases and J gave up 4 bases; unmatched junction bases: 7. The CDR3 loop spans 14 amino acids. Germline-derived CDR1 and CDR2 are SNHLY and FYNNEI. CDR3 nucleotides: TGTGCCAGCAGTAAGGGGGCCGAGATAGAGACCCAGTACTTC. Translating it yields CASSKGAEIETQYF.

The rearrangement uses TRBV28 and TRBJ1-2, with D maybe TRBD1 (5 bases). Germline V gene data show CDR1 as MDHEN and CDR2 as SYDVKM. V lost 1 base to trimming and J lost 7 bases, with 13 bases between them. This CDR3 is 14 amino acids long. The CDR3 loop reads CASSLSRGLGGYTF. The CDR3 nucleotides read TGTGCCAGCAGTTTATCCCGGGGACTCGGTGGCTACACCTTC.

This clone was counted between two and nine times. The J gene is TRBJ2-7, the V gene TRBV6-7, with D unclear. TRBV6-7 is sorted into the ORF group, with uncertain function. Trimming took off 0 bases at V and 3 bases at J, with 6 bases between the two ends. The CDR3 sequence is 13 residues long. CDR3 coding DNA: TGTGCCAGCAGTTACTCTCCACTCTACGAGCAGTACGTC. Translation: CASSYSPLYEQYV.

CDR3 DNA: TGTGCCAGCAGCCCCCCGGGACTAGCGGGACGCAACAATGAGCAGTTCTTC. Encoded protein: CASSPPGLAGRNNEQFF. The chain is built from TRBV7-9 and TRBJ2-1; 13 nucleotides line up with TRBD2. Germline CDR1 is SEHNR and CDR2 is FQNEAQ (reference sequence). The CDR3 covers 17 residues. V was pared by 5 bases and J by 5 bases, with 9 bases of the junction left unmatched.

The chain employs TRBV7-9 and TRBJ2-7, with TRBD2 identical over 7 bases. The V and J ends lost 5 bases and 5 bases, in that order; junction bases with no gene match: 12. Germline V lookup: CDR1 SEHNR, CDR2 FQNEAQ (reference sequence). This CDR3 has 15 amino acids. The CDR3 protein is CASSPRGQGGDEQYF. CDR3 in DNA: TGTGCCAGCAGCCCTAGAGGGCAGGGAGGGGACGAGCAGTACTTC.

This clone is a singleton in its sample. V and J are TRBV7-9 and TRBJ2-5, with TRBD1 as a possible D gene (5 bases). The CDR3 runs 15 residues. From germline, CDR1 is SEHNR and CDR2 FQNEAQ (reference sequence). The V end lost 5 bases, the J end lost 10 bases, and 23 bases lay between the germline ends. CDR3 sequence reads: CASSPPVGFRVGQYF. The DNA of the CDR3 is TGTGCCAGCAGCCCTCCCGTGGGGTTCAGGGTGGGCCAGTACTTC.

This chain joins TRBV6-5 and TRBJ1-1; TRBD1 agrees at 9 bases. V was pared by 8 bases and J by 5 bases, with 9 bases of the junction left unmatched. The germline V gene encodes CDR1 MNHEY and CDR2 SVGAGI. There are 14 residues in the CDR3. The CDR3 region has the DNA TGTGCCAGCCTAACACCCGGACAGGGGACTGAAGCTTTCTTT. This sequence encodes CASLTPGQGTEAFF.

The V call is TRBV27, the J call TRBJ1-4; D ambiguous. Germline V CDR1 and CDR2: MNHEY, SMNVEV (reference sequence). V lost 3 bases to trimming and J lost 5 bases, with 7 bases between them. This CDR3 is built from 13 residues. CDR3 loop: CASSLRPNEKLFF. CDR3 coding DNA: TGTGCCAGCAGTTTGAGGCCGAATGAAAAACTGTTTTTT.

The chain couples TRBV6-8 to TRBJ2-4; 8 bases agree with TRBD1. This CDR3 has 17 amino acids. The ends lost 4 bases at V and 3 bases at J; junction bases unmatched: 11. CDR1 is MNHGY, CDR2 SAAAGT, per germline. In DNA form, the CDR3 reads TGTGCCAGCAGTTGGGGGACAGGATCATGGGGCAAAAACATTCAGTACTTC. Translating it yields CASSWGTGSWGKNIQYF.